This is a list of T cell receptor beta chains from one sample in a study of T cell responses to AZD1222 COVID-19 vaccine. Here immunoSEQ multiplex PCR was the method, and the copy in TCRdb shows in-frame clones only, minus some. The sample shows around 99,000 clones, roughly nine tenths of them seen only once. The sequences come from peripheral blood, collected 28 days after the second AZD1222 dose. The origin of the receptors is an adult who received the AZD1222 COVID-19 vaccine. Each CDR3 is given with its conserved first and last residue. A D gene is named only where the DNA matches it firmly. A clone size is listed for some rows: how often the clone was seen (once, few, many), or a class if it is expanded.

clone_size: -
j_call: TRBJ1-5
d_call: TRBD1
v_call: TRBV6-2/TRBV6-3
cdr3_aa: CASSGTLTGTAAYF
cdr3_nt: TGTGCCAGCAGTGGGACATTGACAGGGACGGCGGCCTATTTT

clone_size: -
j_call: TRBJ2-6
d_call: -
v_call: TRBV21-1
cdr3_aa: CASSSAGAGGGSGANVLTF
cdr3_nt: TGTGCCAGCAGCTCCGCTGGGGCAGGGGGGGGCTCTGGGGCCAACGTCCTGACTTTC

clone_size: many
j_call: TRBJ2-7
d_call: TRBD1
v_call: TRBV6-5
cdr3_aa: CASTLGTGVSYEQYF
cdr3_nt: TGTGCCAGCACTTTAGGGACAGGGGTGTCCTACGAGCAGTACTTC

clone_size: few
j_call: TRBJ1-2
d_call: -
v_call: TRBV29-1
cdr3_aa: CSAMRGVGYGYTF
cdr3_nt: TGCAGCGCCATGAGAGGGGTCGGCTATGGCTACACCTTC

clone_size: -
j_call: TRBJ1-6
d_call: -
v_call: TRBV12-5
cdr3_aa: CASGGTHNSPLHF
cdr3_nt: TGTGCTAGTGGGGGGACTCATAATTCACCCCTCCACTTT

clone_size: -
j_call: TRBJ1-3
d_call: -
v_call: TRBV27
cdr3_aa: CASSPKGGHGDTIYF
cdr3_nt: TGTGCCAGCAGTCCAAAAGGGGGGCATGGAGACACCATATATTTT

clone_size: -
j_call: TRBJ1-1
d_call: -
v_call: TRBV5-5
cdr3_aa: CASSFYPQNTEAFF
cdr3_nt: TGTGCCAGCAGCTTTTACCCGCAGAACACTGAAGCTTTCTTT

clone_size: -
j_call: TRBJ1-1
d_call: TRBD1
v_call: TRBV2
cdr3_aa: CASSPQGSGTEAFF
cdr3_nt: TGTGCCAGCAGTCCACAGGGGTCCGGCACTGAAGCTTTCTTT

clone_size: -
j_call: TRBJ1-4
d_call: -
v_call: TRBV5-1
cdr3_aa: CASSLQEFGEKLFF
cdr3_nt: TGCGCCAGCAGCTTACAGGAATTCGGCGAAAAACTGTTTTTT

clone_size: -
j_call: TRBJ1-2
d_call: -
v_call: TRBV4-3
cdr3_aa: CASSQVGRESYGYTF
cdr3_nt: TGCGCCAGCAGCCAAGTCGGCAGGGAGAGCTATGGCTACACCTTC

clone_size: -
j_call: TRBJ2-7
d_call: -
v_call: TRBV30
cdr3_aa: CAWSVGSSYEQYF
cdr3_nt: TGTGCCTGGAGTGTCGGGAGCTCCTACGAGCAGTACTTC

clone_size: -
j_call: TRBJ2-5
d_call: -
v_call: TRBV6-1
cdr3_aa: CASSEGPGRQETQYF
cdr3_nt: TGTGCCAGCAGTGAAGGGCCAGGGCGCCAAGAGACCCAGTACTTC

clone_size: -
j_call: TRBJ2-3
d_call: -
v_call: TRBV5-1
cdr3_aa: CASSLGGGNVPVGADTQYF
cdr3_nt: TGCGCCAGCAGCTTGGGAGGTGGGAATGTCCCGGTAGGGGCAGATACGCAGTATTTT

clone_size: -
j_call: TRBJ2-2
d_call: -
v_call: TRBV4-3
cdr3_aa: CASSVSSGATGELFF
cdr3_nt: TGCGCCAGCAGCGTAAGCTCAGGGGCCACCGGGGAGCTGTTTTTT

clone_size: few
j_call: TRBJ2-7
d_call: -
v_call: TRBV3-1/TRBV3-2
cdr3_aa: CASSQVPGSSYEQYF
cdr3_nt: TGTGCCAGCAGCCAAGTCCCAGGGAGCTCCTACGAGCAGTACTTC

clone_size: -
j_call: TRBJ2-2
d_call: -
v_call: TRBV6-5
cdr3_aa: CASTVQSSAGELFF
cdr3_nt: TGTGCCAGCACGGTCCAGTCCAGTGCCGGGGAGCTGTTTTTT

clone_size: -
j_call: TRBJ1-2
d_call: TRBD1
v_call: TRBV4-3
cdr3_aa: CASSQGTGGAYRYGYTF
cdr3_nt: TGCGCCAGCAGCCAGGGGACAGGGGGCGCATATCGGTATGGCTACACCTTC

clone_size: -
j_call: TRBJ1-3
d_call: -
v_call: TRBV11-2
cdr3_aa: CASSLDGISGNTIYF
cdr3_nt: TGTGCCAGCAGCTTAGACGGGATCTCTGGAAACACCATATATTTT

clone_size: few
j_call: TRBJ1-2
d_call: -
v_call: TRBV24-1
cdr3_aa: CATSGSSWVGGYTF
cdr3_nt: TGTGCCACCAGTGGTAGTTCTTGGGTAGGGGGCTACACCTTC

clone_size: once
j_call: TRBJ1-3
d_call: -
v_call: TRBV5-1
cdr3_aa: CASSLGNSGNTIYF
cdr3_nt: TGCGCCAGCAGCTTGGGGAACTCTGGAAACACCATATATTTT

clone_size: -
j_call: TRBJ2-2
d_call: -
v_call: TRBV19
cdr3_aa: CASSSGPLTTGELFF
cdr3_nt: TGTGCCAGTAGTTCGGGGCCTCTAACTACCGGGGAGCTGTTTTTT

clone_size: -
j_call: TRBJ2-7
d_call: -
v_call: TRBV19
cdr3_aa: CASSMETTYEQYF
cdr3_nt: TGTGCCAGTAGTATGGAGACTACCTACGAGCAGTACTTC

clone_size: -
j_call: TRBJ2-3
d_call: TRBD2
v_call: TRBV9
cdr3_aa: CASSFRGGGTDTQYF
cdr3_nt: TGTGCCAGCAGCTTCCGCGGGGGGGGGACAGATACGCAGTATTTT

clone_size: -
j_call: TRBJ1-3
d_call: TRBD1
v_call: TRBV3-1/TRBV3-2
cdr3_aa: CASSQVYGTGPLKGNTIYF
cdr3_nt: TGTGCCAGCAGCCAAGTTTATGGGACAGGCCCCCTGAAGGGAAACACCATATATTTT

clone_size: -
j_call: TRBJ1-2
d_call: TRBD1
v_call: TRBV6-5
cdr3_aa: CASTGGYGYTF
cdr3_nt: TGTGCCAGCACAGGGGGCTATGGCTACACCTTC

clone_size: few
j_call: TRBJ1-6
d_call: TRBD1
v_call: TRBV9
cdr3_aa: CASSGRQGGNSPLHF
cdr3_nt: TGTGCCAGCAGCGGGAGACAGGGGGGTAATTCACCCCTCCACTTT

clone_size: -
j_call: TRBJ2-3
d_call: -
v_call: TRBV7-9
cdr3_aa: CASSSYGRAGTQYF
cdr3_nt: TGTGCCAGCAGCTCCTACGGACGGGCCGGTACGCAGTATTTT

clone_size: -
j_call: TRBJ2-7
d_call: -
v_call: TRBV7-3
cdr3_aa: CASSLTGWGDEQYF
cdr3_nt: TGTGCCAGCAGCTTAACAGGGTGGGGGGACGAGCAGTACTTC

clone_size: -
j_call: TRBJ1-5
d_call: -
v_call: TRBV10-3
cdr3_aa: CAISESGANQPQHF
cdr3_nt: TGTGCCATCAGTGAGTCTGGTGCAAATCAGCCCCAGCATTTT

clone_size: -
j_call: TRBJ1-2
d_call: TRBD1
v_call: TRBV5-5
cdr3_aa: CARIIDRGQGYTF
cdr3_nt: TGTGCCAGAATAATTGACAGGGGGCAGGGCTACACCTTC

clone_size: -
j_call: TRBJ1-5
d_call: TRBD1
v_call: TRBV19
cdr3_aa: CASSVGTANQPQHF
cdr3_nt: TGTGCCAGTAGTGTCGGGACAGCGAATCAGCCCCAGCATTTT

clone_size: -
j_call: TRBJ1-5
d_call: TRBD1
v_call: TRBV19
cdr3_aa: CASSSLRGQSGNQPQHF
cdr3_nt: TGTGCCAGTAGTTCATTGAGGGGGCAGTCGGGCAATCAGCCCCAGCATTTT

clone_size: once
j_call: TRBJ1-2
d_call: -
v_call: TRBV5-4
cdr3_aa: CASSAVGANIVGYGYTF
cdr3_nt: TGTGCCAGCAGTGCGGTGGGAGCAAATATTGTTGGCTATGGCTACACCTTC

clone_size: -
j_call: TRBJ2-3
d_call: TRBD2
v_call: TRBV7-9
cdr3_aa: CASSLGAGGTDTQYF
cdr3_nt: TGTGCCAGCAGCTTAGGTGCGGGGGGCACAGATACGCAGTATTTT

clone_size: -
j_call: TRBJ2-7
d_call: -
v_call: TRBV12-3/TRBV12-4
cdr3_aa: CASSLGATYEQYF
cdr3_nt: TGTGCCAGCAGTTTAGGGGCTACCTACGAGCAGTACTTC

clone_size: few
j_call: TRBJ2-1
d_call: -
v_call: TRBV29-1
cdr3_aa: CSVRTALNNEQFF
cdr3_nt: TGCAGCGTTCGGACAGCCCTGAACAATGAGCAGTTCTTC

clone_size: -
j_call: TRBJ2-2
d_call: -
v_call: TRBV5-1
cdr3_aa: CASSFQGTGELFF
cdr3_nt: TGCGCCAGCAGCTTCCAGGGTACCGGGGAGCTGTTTTTT

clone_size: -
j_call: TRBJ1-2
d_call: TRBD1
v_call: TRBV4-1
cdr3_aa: CASSQVARGPYGYTF
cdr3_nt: TGCGCCAGCAGCCAAGTAGCCAGGGGGCCCTATGGCTACACCTTC

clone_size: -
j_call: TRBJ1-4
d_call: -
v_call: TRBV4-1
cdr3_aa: CASSQWRGEKLFF
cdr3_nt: TGCGCCAGCAGCCAATGGAGGGGTGAAAAACTGTTTTTT

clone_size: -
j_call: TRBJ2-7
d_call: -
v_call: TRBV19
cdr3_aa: CASSRARDGSSYEQYF
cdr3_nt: TGTGCCAGTAGTAGGGCTCGGGACGGGAGCTCCTACGAGCAGTACTTC

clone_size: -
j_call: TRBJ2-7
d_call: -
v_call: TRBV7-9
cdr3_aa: CASSGTPFYEQYF
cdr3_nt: TGTGCCAGCAGCGGTACGCCATTCTACGAGCAGTACTTC

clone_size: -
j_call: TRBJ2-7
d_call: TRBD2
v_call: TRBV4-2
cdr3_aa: CASSPGTSGSYEQYF
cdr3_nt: TGTGCCAGCAGCCCCGGGACTAGCGGGTCCTACGAGCAGTACTTC

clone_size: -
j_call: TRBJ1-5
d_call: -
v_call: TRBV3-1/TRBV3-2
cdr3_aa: CASSLSNQPQHF
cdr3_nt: TGTGCCAGCAGCCTCAGCAATCAGCCCCAGCATTTT

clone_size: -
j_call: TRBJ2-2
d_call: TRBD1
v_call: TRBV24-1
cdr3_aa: CATSDGDREFSGELFF
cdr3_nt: TGTGCCACCAGTGACGGGGACAGGGAATTTAGCGGGGAGCTGTTTTTT

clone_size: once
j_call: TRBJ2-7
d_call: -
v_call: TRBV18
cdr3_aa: CASSPAGNEQYF
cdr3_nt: TGTGCCAGCTCACCAGCCGGGAACGAGCAGTACTTC

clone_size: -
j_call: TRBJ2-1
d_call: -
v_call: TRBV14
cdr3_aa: CASSQTSSYNEQFF
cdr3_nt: TGTGCCAGCAGCCAGACTAGCTCCTACAATGAGCAGTTCTTC

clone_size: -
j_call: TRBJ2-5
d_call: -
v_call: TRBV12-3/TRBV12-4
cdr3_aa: CASSFWGEETQYF
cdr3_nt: TGTGCCAGCAGTTTCTGGGGGGAGGAGACCCAGTACTTC

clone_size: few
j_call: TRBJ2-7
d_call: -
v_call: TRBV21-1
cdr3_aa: CASSKCTGARNGPSYEQYF
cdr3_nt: TGTGCCAGCAGCAAATGCACTGGCGCAAGAAATGGACCCTCCTACGAGCAGTACTTC

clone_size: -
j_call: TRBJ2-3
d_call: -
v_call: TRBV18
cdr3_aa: CASSPQGPTDTQYF
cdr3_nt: TGTGCCAGCTCACCACAGGGGCCCACAGATACGCAGTATTTT

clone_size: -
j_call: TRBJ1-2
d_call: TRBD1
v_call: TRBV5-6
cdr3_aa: CASSFVQGGGYTF
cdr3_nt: TGTGCCAGCAGCTTTGTACAGGGGGGTGGCTACACCTTC

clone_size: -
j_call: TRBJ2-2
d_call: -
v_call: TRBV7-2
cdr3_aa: CASSPDRRTGELFF
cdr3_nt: TGTGCCAGCAGCCCCGACAGGAGGACCGGGGAGCTGTTTTTT

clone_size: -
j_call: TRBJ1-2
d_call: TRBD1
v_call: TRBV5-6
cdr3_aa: CASSLRPGTGANYGYTF
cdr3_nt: TGTGCCAGCAGCTTGAGACCTGGGACAGGAGCTAACTATGGCTACACCTTC

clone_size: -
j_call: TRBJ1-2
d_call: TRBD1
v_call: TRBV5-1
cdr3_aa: CASRSGQSAMGYTF
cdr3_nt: TGCGCCAGCAGGTCGGGACAGAGCGCTATGGGCTACACCTTC

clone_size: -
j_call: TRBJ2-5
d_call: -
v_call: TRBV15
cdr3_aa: CATSLAQETQYF
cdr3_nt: TGTGCCACCAGCTTGGCCCAAGAGACCCAGTACTTC

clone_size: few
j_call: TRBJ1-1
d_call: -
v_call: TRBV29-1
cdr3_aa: CSVEVGLQTEAFF
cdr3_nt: TGCAGCGTTGAAGTAGGGTTACAGACTGAAGCTTTCTTT

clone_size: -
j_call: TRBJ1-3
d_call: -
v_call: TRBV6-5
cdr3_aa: CASSTYRNSGNTIYF
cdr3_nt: TGTGCCTCCTCAACATACAGGAACTCTGGAAACACCATATATTTT